The 3 T cell receptor beta chains in this list originate from one sample, sequenced in a study of shared clonotypes between healthy human individuals. Profiling relied on immunoSEQ multiplex PCR, and the TCRdb table lists in-frame clones only, not all of them. The sample contains 650,000 to 800,000 clones, around 70% of which appear only once. Sequencing was done on a sample of memory CD4+ T cells sorted from blood. Specified subset: CD45RA-negative fraction. Receptors originate from a woman aged 25 to 39 in good health.

V and J are TRBV5-5 and TRBJ1-1; D may be TRBD1 (5 bases). Trimming pared 3 bases from V and 0 bases from J, leaving 18 bases between. CDR1 SGHKS and CDR2 YYEKEE come from the germline V gene (reference sequence). This CDR3 is 17 amino acids long. CDR3 protein: CASSSSGRDHMNTEAFF. DNA of the CDR3: TGTGCCAGCAGCTCGTCAGGACGGGACCACATGAACACTGAAGCTTTCTTT.

In this sample, this clone turned up a few times. The chain uses TRBV9 and TRBJ1-1; D call uncertain. Germline V lookup: CDR1 SGDLS, CDR2 YYNGEE. The germline V and J ends were trimmed by 3 bases and 0 bases, with 12 bases remaining between them. The CDR3 sequence is 15 residues long. CDR3 sequence reads: CASSAIGLVNTEAFF. The CDR3 region has the DNA TGTGCCAGCAGCGCCATCGGTCTGGTGAACACTGAAGCTTTCTTT.

CDR3 in amino acids: CASRQPGGTYGYTF. The CDR3 DNA sequence: TGTGCCAGCAGACAGCCAGGGGGGACCTATGGCTACACCTTC. The chain has TRBV27 and TRBJ1-2, with TRBD1 matching 7 bases. CDR3 size: 14 residues. In germline, CDR1 is MNHEY, CDR2 SMNVEV (reference sequence). Trimming cost V 6 bases and J 4 bases; bases outside gene matches: 8.